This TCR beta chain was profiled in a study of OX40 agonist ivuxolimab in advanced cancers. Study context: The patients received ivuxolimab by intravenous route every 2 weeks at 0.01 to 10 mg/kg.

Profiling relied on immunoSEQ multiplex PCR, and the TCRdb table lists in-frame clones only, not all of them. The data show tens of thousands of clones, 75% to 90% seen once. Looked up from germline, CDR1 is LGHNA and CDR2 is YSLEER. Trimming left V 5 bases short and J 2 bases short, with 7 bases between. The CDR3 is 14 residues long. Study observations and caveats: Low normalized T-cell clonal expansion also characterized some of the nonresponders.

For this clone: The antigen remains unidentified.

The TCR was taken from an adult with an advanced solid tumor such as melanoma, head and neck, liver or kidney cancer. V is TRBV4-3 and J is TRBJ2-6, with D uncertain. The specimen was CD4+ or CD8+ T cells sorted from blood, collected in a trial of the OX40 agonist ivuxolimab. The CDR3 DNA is TGCGCCAGCAGCACAGAGGCTGGGGCCAACGTCCTGACTTTC. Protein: CASSTEAGANVLTF.